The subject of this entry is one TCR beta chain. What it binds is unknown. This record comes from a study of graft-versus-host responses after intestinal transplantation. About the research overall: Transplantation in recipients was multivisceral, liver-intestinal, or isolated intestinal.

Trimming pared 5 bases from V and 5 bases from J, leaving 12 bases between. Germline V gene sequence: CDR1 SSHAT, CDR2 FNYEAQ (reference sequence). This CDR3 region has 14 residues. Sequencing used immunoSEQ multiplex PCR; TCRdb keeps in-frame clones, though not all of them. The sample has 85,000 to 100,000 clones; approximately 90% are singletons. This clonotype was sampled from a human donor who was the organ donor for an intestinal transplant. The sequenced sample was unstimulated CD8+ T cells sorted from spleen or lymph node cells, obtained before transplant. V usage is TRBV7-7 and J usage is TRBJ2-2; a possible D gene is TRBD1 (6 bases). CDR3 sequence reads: CASSTGTPTGELFF. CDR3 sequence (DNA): TGTGCCAGCAGCACCGGGACACCAACCGGGGAGCTGTTTTTT.